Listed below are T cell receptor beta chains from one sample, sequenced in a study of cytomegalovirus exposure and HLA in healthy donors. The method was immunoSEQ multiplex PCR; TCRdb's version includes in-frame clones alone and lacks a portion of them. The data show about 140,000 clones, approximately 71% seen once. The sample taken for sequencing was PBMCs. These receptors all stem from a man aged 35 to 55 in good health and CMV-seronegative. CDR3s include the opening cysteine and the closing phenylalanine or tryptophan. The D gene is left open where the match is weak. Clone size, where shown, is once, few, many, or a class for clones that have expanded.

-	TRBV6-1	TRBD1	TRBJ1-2	TGTGCCAGCCTACCGACAGGGGGGTTCAACTATGGCTACACCTTC	CASLPTGGFNYGYTF
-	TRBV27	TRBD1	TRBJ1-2	TGTGCCAGCAGTTTGTTGCCAGGGGGCAACTATGGCTACACCTTC	CASSLLPGGNYGYTF
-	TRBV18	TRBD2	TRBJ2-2	TGTGCCAGCTCACCACAACCAAAAACTAGCGGAAACACCGGGGAGCTGTTTTTT	CASSPQPKTSGNTGELFF
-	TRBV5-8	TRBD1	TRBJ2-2	TGTGCCAGCAGCTTGGGTCGCAGGGGGACCGGGGAGCTGTTTTTT	CASSLGRRGTGELFF
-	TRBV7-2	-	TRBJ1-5	TGTGCCAGCAGCGATGGACAGCCAGTCGATCAGCCCCAGCATTTT	CASSDGQPVDQPQHF
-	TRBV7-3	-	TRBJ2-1	TGTGCCAGCAGCTTAATAAGAGGGCTGAACAATGAGCAGTTCTTC	CASSLIRGLNNEQFF
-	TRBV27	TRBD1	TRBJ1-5	TGTGCCAGCAGTTTATACTCCCCGGGACAGGGGTACCGTCAGCCCCAGCATTTT	CASSLYSPGQGYRQPQHF
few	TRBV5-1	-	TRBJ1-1	TGCGCCAGCAGCTTGGTAGTAGGGGGCACTGAAGCTTTCTTT	CASSLVVGGTEAFF
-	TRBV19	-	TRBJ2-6	TGTGCCGTGTCGTTCGGGGCTGGGGCCAACGTCCTGACTTTC	CAVSFGAGANVLTF
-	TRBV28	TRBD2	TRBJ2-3	TGTGCCAGCAGGGAGAAACCATGGACTAGCGGTAGCACAGATACGCAGTATTTT	CASREKPWTSGSTDTQYF
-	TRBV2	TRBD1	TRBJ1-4	TGTGCCAGCAGTGGGGGGACAGTAGCCTTTGAAAAACTGTTTTTT	CASSGGTVAFEKLFF
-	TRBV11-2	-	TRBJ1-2	TGTGCCAGCAGCTCCCCGCGGGGCTCCTATGGCTACACCTTC	CASSSPRGSYGYTF
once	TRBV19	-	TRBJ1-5	TGTGCCACCGGGACAACTATTTATCAGCCCCAGCATTTT	CATGTTIYQPQHF
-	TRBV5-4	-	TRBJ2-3	TGTGCCAGCAGCTTGGGCCCCGGAGATACGCAGTATTTT	CASSLGPGDTQYF
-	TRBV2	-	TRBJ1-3	TGTGCCAGCAGCCTTATTAACTCTGGAAACACCATATATTTT	CASSLINSGNTIYF
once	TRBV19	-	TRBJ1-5	TGTGCCAGTAGTTTTAGAGGTCCCCGGGGGGGTGGCAATCAGCCCCAGCATTTT	CASSFRGPRGGGNQPQHF
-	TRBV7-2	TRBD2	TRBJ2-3	TGTGCCAGCAGCTTAGCATTTAGCGGGGGGTATACGCAGTATTTT	CASSLAFSGGYTQYF
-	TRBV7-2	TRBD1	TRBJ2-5	TGTGCCAGCAGCCCAGACAGGGGACAAGAGACCCAGTACTTC	CASSPDRGQETQYF
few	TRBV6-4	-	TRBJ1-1	TGTGCCAGCAGTGTAGAGGGAGATAGCACTGAAGCTTTCTTT	CASSVEGDSTEAFF
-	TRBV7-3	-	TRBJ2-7	TGTGCCAGCAGCTTAACAAATGGGCCAGGCTACGAGCAGTACTTC	CASSLTNGPGYEQYF
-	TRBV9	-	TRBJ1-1	TGTGCCAGCAGCGTAGACGGTGCGGGGGGGCGGGAAGCTTTCTTT	CASSVDGAGGREAFF
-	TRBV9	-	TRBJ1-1	TGTGCCAGCAGTGCAACGGGACACCAGAACACTGAAGCTTTCTTT	CASSATGHQNTEAFF
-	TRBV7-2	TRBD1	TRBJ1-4	TGTGCCAGCAGCCTATCAAGACAGGGGCACAATGAAAAACTGTTTTTT	CASSLSRQGHNEKLFF
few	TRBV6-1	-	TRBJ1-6	TGTGCCAGCACGGCTGGGACGGGAGGATATTCACCCCTCCACTTT	CASTAGTGGYSPLHF
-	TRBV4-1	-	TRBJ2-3	TGCGCCAGCAGCCAGGAGCCTAGCACAGATACGCAGTATTTT	CASSQEPSTDTQYF
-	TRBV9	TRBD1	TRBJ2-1	TGTGCCAGCAGTCCAAACCTTGGTACGCAGGGGGTTGAGCAGTTCTTC	CASSPNLGTQGVEQFF
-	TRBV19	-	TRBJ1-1	TGTGCCAGTTCCAGGGGAAGAAACATGAACACTGAAGCTTTCTTT	CASSRGRNMNTEAFF
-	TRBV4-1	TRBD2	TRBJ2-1	TGCGCCAGCAGCGATAGCGGGGGCAACTACAATGAGCAGTTCTTC	CASSDSGGNYNEQFF
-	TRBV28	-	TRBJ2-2	TGTGCCAGCAGTCCCGGGGGGCCGGCCGGGGGGCTGTTTTTT	CASSPGGPAGGLFF
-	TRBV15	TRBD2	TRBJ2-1	TGTGCCACCAGCAGAGGCCTAGCGGGGGCCTACAATGAGCAGTTCTTC	CATSRGLAGAYNEQFF
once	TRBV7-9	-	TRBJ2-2	TGTGCCAGTGACCAGGGGCTATACACCGGGGAGCTGTTTTTT	CASDQGLYTGELFF
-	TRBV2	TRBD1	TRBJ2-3	TGTGCCAGCAGGCCCAACAGGGGGTCGGGCACAGATACGCAGTATTTT	CASRPNRGSGTDTQYF
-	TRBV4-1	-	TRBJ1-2	TGCGCCAGCAGCCAAGGGGAAGGGGTGGTGTCTGGCTACACCTTC	CASSQGEGVVSGYTF
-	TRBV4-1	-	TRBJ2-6	TGCGCCAGCAGACTCGGGGGAGCTGGGGCCAACGTCCTGACTTTC	CASRLGGAGANVLTF
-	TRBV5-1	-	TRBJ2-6	TGCGCCAGCAGCTGGCCTTTGGCCGGGGCCAACGTCCTGACTTTC	CASSWPLAGANVLTF
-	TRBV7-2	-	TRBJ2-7	TGTGCCAGCAGCTCAGGCCCCTACGAGCAGTACTTC	CASSSGPYEQYF